This T cell receptor beta chain was recovered during a study of regulatory T cells in long-lasting Graves disease. This clonotype appeared many times. The time point denotes: persistent/refractory GD, antithyroid drugs over 5 years with positive TRAb. RNA from PBMCs was the source of the TCR library. Library construction for TCR beta used iRepertoire HTBI primers and Arm-PCR of CDR3 regions. One entry per CDR3 protein results from TCRdb running MiXCR on the multiplex PCR reads. The repertoire consists of fewer than 450,000 distinct CDR3 sequences, with roughly a quarter occurring once and the leading ten covering around 26%. The J segment lost 4 bases and the V segment lost 6 bases, leaving 10 bases of the junction unmatched. The CDR3 covers 16 residues.

The starting material was peripheral blood mononuclear cells (PBMCs), obtained when the disease was refractory, from a patient treated with antithyroid drugs. The origin of this receptor is a female donor with Graves disease. The V gene is TRBV12-3 or TRBV12-4, the J gene TRBJ1-5; the match to TRBD1 covers 9 bases. CDR3 in DNA: TGTGCCAGCAGCCGCGCGACAGGGGGAGGGAATCAGCCCCAGCATTTT. Translating it yields CASSRATGGGNQPQHF.